A selection of T cell receptor beta chains follows, all from one sample in a study of identical twins. TCRdb reprocessed the 5' RACE reads with MiXCR, giving one entry per CDR3 protein. The table lists roughly 200,000 distinct CDR3 sequences, around 15% of them singletons. The same data also contributed to another study, on T cells expressing NK-cell markers.

Sequencing was done on a sample of CD8+ T cells sorted from blood. Every receptor here comes from a woman between 18 and 29 years old in good health. Both conserved end residues are part of each CDR3. A D gene is named only where the DNA matches it firmly.

V gene: TRBV5-5
D gene: .
J gene: TRBJ2-7
CDR3 protein: CASSSYVVERTSYEQYF

V gene: TRBV10-1
D gene: .
J gene: TRBJ2-1
CDR3 protein: CASSEGPGDEQFF

V gene: TRBV7-9
D gene: .
J gene: TRBJ2-1
CDR3 protein: CASSHIGLLRPEQFF

V gene: TRBV3-1
D gene: TRBD2
J gene: TRBJ2-1
CDR3 protein: CASSQDPWSSGGQHNEQFF

V gene: TRBV29-1
D gene: .
J gene: TRBJ1-2
CDR3 protein: CSVEEAGMRYTF

V gene: TRBV27
D gene: TRBD1
J gene: TRBJ2-5
CDR3 protein: CASSYRGRQETQYF

V gene: TRBV7-8
D gene: .
J gene: TRBJ1-2
CDR3 protein: CASTLGQAPGYGYTF

V gene: TRBV7-8
D gene: .
J gene: TRBJ2-3
CDR3 protein: CASSPSDTGRSTDTQYF

V gene: TRBV20-1
D gene: TRBD2
J gene: TRBJ2-7
CDR3 protein: CSAGPRTSGREYEQYF

V gene: TRBV29-1
D gene: .
J gene: TRBJ1-1
CDR3 protein: CSVDSDTEAFF

V gene: TRBV11-2
D gene: TRBD1
J gene: TRBJ1-2
CDR3 protein: CASSLDTGDYGYTF

V gene: TRBV27
D gene: .
J gene: TRBJ1-1
CDR3 protein: CASKQAGRNTEAFF

V gene: TRBV5-1
D gene: .
J gene: TRBJ2-1
CDR3 protein: CASSLWTPYGDEQFF

V gene: TRBV10-1
D gene: .
J gene: TRBJ2-5
CDR3 protein: CASSDPGGIGETQYF

V gene: TRBV7-9
D gene: TRBD2
J gene: TRBJ2-7
CDR3 protein: CASSRSGSTYEQYF

V gene: TRBV19
D gene: .
J gene: TRBJ2-7
CDR3 protein: CASSISSREGDEQYF

V gene: TRBV5-1
D gene: .
J gene: TRBJ2-3
CDR3 protein: CASRSIFRGGVGTDTQYF

V gene: TRBV5-1
D gene: .
J gene: TRBJ2-7
CDR3 protein: CASSLVEGYEQYF

V gene: TRBV5-6
D gene: .
J gene: TRBJ2-5
CDR3 protein: CASSLDVIETQYF

V gene: TRBV2
D gene: .
J gene: TRBJ2-7
CDR3 protein: CASTDNYEQYF

V gene: TRBV12-3/TRBV12-4
D gene: TRBD2
J gene: TRBJ2-1
CDR3 protein: CASSYLAGWLYNEQFF

V gene: TRBV7-6
D gene: TRBD2
J gene: TRBJ2-7
CDR3 protein: CASSPLAGASYEQYF

V gene: TRBV7-6
D gene: .
J gene: TRBJ2-6
CDR3 protein: CASGGGGANVLTF

V gene: TRBV3-1
D gene: .
J gene: TRBJ2-7
CDR3 protein: CASSQPEQGEQYF

V gene: TRBV5-1
D gene: .
J gene: TRBJ2-3
CDR3 protein: CASSDDSTTDTQYF

V gene: TRBV29-1
D gene: .
J gene: TRBJ2-1
CDR3 protein: CSVEGNYNEQFF

V gene: TRBV4-3
D gene: .
J gene: TRBJ2-7
CDR3 protein: CASSQDMGGYEQYF

V gene: TRBV27
D gene: .
J gene: TRBJ2-3
CDR3 protein: CASSMLRDLATDTQYF

V gene: TRBV7-2
D gene: .
J gene: TRBJ2-3
CDR3 protein: CASSLEANTDTQYF

V gene: TRBV4-1
D gene: .
J gene: TRBJ2-1
CDR3 protein: CASSLQTEQFF

V gene: TRBV6-1
D gene: TRBD2
J gene: TRBJ2-7
CDR3 protein: CASSLLGSGKEQYF

V gene: TRBV7-6
D gene: .
J gene: TRBJ2-7
CDR3 protein: CASSSQGLGFEQYF

V gene: TRBV7-7
D gene: TRBD2
J gene: TRBJ2-2
CDR3 protein: CASSLSGVTGELFF